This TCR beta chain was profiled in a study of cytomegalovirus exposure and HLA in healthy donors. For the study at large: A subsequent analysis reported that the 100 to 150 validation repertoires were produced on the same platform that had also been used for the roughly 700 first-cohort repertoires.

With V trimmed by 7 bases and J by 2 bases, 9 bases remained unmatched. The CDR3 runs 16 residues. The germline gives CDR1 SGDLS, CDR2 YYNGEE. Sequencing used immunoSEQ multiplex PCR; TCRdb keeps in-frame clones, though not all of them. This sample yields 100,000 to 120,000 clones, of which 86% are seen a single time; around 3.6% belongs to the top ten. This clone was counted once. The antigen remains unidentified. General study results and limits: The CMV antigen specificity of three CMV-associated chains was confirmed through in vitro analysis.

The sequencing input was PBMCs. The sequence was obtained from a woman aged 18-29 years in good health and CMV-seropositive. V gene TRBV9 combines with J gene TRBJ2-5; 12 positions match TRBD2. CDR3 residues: CASSAGTSGLQETQYF. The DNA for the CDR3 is TGTGCCAGCTCCGCTGGGACTAGCGGGTTACAAGAGACCCAGTACTTC.